This TCR beta chain was retrieved from a study of Graves' ophthalmopathy and Graves' hyperthyroidism. Donors with ophthalmopathy: moderate-to-severe activity, CAS ≥3, NOSPECS ≥4, duration under 3 months. There are many counts of this clonotype. V gave up 2 bases and J gave up 1 base, with 11 bases separating them. Germline-derived CDR1 and CDR2 are GTSNPN and SVGIG (reference sequence). The CDR3 runs to 14 residues. TCR beta CDR3 regions were amplified from RNA transcripts. Scientists carried out first-round RT-PCR using HTBI primers and then a second-round multiplex PCR. One entry per CDR3 protein results from TCRdb running MiXCR on the multiplex PCR reads. The table includes about 400,000 distinct CDR3 sequences, around 17% detected once.

The rearrangement uses TRBV30 and TRBJ2-5; D might be TRBD2 (7 bases). The sequenced sample was peripheral blood. The clonotype comes from a woman between 18 and 29 years old with Graves' ophthalmopathy. The DNA for the CDR3 is TGTGCCTGGAGTTCGGGGGGCTCCCAAGAGACCCAGTACTTC. Encoded protein: CAWSSGGSQETQYF.